The rows below give T cell receptor beta chains drawn from one sample of a study of blood T cell repertoires in COVID-19. Produced via immunoSEQ multiplex PCR; TCRdb's table is partial and in-frame only. This repertoire shows 210,000 or so clones, around 89% found once; its top ten account for around 0.63%. Sequenced sample: peripheral blood. The source is a man aged 45-65 years with acute or convalescent COVID-19. The conserved cysteine and the conserved F or W are not part of the CDR3 here. The order of the fields is CDR3 protein, V gene, J gene, clone size. Not every row has a clone size; where given, it reads once, few, many or a size class.

CDR3aa: ASSIMPDTEAF
v_gene: TRBV19
j_gene: TRBJ1-1
abundance: -

CDR3aa: ASSQHGGNQPQH
v_gene: TRBV28
j_gene: TRBJ1-5
abundance: -

CDR3aa: ASSARTSGRDTGELF
v_gene: TRBV3-1/TRBV3-2
j_gene: TRBJ2-2
abundance: -

CDR3aa: ASLGTSGINEQF
v_gene: TRBV2
j_gene: TRBJ2-1
abundance: -

CDR3aa: ASSPLTDSGTLSYGYT
v_gene: TRBV7-9
j_gene: TRBJ1-2
abundance: -

CDR3aa: ASSPRSGDRNTEAF
v_gene: TRBV18
j_gene: TRBJ1-1
abundance: -

CDR3aa: ASSLSGDGDEQF
v_gene: TRBV13
j_gene: TRBJ2-1
abundance: once

CDR3aa: ASSLLMGAKEETQY
v_gene: TRBV7-9
j_gene: TRBJ2-5
abundance: -

CDR3aa: ASSLETGYEQY
v_gene: TRBV5-1
j_gene: TRBJ2-7
abundance: -

CDR3aa: ASSQGAGRTYGYT
v_gene: TRBV4-1
j_gene: TRBJ1-2
abundance: -

CDR3aa: ASSLTSGAYNEQF
v_gene: TRBV7-8
j_gene: TRBJ2-1
abundance: -

CDR3aa: ASSLVGWNSPLH
v_gene: TRBV7-9
j_gene: TRBJ1-6
abundance: -

CDR3aa: ASRRGTGADSPLH
v_gene: TRBV27
j_gene: TRBJ1-6
abundance: once

CDR3aa: ASSYTFTDTQY
v_gene: TRBV7-2
j_gene: TRBJ2-3
abundance: -

CDR3aa: ASSSGLAYEQY
v_gene: TRBV19
j_gene: TRBJ2-7
abundance: -

CDR3aa: ASSLWGSGQPQH
v_gene: TRBV28
j_gene: TRBJ1-5
abundance: -

CDR3aa: ASSYHTYRRQETQY
v_gene: TRBV7-9
j_gene: TRBJ2-5
abundance: -

CDR3aa: ASSLLGDGDTQY
v_gene: TRBV7-9
j_gene: TRBJ2-3
abundance: -

CDR3aa: SGEVTGEETQY
v_gene: TRBV29-1
j_gene: TRBJ2-5
abundance: -

CDR3aa: ASSLSMNSPLH
v_gene: TRBV7-3
j_gene: TRBJ1-6
abundance: -

CDR3aa: ASSPEVPDTQY
v_gene: TRBV3-1/TRBV3-2
j_gene: TRBJ2-3
abundance: -

CDR3aa: ASSLVGGGNEKLF
v_gene: TRBV5-1
j_gene: TRBJ1-4
abundance: -

CDR3aa: ASSEVGRPEGQY
v_gene: TRBV2
j_gene: TRBJ2-4
abundance: -

CDR3aa: ASSSTGDRGYGYT
v_gene: TRBV11-1
j_gene: TRBJ1-2
abundance: -

CDR3aa: ASSPSPGAGNTIY
v_gene: TRBV3-1/TRBV3-2
j_gene: TRBJ1-3
abundance: -

CDR3aa: ASSFLGQGEETQY
v_gene: TRBV28
j_gene: TRBJ2-5
abundance: -

CDR3aa: ASNPGTGVAWETQY
v_gene: TRBV7-2
j_gene: TRBJ2-5
abundance: -

CDR3aa: ASSRTVTGELF
v_gene: TRBV2
j_gene: TRBJ2-2
abundance: -

CDR3aa: ASSPERRGWETQY
v_gene: TRBV9
j_gene: TRBJ2-5
abundance: -

CDR3aa: ASSEYGRNSPLH
v_gene: TRBV6-1
j_gene: TRBJ1-6
abundance: -

CDR3aa: ASSLGLYNTGELF
v_gene: TRBV7-2
j_gene: TRBJ2-2
abundance: -

CDR3aa: ATSRDLAGGPDTQY
v_gene: TRBV15
j_gene: TRBJ2-3
abundance: -

CDR3aa: ASSQVARENEQF
v_gene: TRBV7-3
j_gene: TRBJ2-1
abundance: -

CDR3aa: ASSPTGSDGYT
v_gene: TRBV5-6
j_gene: TRBJ1-2
abundance: -